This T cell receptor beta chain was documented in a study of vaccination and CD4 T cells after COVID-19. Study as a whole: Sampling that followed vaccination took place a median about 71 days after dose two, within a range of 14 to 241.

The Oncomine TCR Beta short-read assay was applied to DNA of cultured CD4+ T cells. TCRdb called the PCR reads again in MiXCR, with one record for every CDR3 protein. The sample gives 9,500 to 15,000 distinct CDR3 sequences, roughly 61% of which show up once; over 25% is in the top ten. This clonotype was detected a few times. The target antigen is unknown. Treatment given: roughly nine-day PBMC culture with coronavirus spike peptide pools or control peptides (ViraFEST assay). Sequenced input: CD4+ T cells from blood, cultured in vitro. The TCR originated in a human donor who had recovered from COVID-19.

CDR3 residues: CASGPSGGRGQPQHF. DNA of the CDR3: TGTGCTAGTGGTCCCTCCGGGGGGAGAGGGCAGCCCCAGCATTTT. This chain joins TRBV12-5 and TRBJ1-5; possibly TRBD1 for D (5 bases). The CDR3 has 15 residues. Germline values: CDR1 LGHNT, CDR2 FRNRAP. V lost 5 bases and J lost 7, with 18 bases in between.